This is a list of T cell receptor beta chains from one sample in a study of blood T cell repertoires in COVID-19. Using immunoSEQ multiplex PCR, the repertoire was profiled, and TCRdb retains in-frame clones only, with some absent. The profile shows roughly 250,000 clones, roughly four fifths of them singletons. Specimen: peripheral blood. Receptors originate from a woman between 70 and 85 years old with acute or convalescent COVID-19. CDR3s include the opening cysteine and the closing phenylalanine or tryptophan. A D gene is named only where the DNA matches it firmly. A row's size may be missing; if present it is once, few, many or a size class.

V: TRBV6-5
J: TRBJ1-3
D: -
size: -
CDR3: CASSQGIFSGNTIYF
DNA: TGTGCCAGCAGTCAGGGGATCTTCTCTGGAAACACCATATATTTT

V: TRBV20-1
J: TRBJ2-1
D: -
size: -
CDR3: CSASRPSVGEQFF
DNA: TGCAGTGCTAGTAGGCCTAGCGTCGGTGAGCAGTTCTTC

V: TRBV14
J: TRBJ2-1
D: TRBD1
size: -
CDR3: CASSQGDRGYNEQFF
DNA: TGTGCCAGCAGCCAAGGGGACAGGGGCTACAATGAGCAGTTCTTC

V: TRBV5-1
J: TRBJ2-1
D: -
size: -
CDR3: CASFGGPYNEQFF
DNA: TGCGCCAGCTTCGGGGGGCCCTACAATGAGCAGTTCTTC

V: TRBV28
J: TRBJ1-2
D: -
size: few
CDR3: CASSLIGRGYGYTF
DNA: TGTGCCAGCAGTTTAATCGGCAGGGGCTATGGCTACACCTTC

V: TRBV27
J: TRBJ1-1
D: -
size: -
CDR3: CASRGSTRAEAFF
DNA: TGTGCCAGCAGGGGGTCTACGAGGGCTGAAGCTTTCTTT

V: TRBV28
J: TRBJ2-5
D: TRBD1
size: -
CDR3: CASRRQGMGETQYF
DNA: TGTGCCAGCAGGCGACAGGGGATGGGGGAGACCCAGTACTTC

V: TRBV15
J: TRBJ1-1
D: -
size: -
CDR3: CATSRVEATEAFF
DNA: TGTGCCACCAGCAGAGTGGAGGCAACTGAAGCTTTCTTT

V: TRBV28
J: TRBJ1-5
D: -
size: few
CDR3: CATLTTGPHEQPQHF
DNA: TGTGCCACCCTAACAACAGGTCCCCATGAACAGCCCCAGCATTTT

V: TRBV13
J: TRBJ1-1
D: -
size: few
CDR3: CASLRGLSNTEAFF
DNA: TGTGCCAGCCTCCGGGGACTGTCGAACACTGAAGCTTTCTTT

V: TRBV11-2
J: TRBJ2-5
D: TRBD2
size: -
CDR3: CASSSGTSEQETQYF
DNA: TGTGCCAGCAGCTCCGGGACTAGCGAACAAGAGACCCAGTACTTC

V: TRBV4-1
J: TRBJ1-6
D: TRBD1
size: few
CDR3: CASSLDRGNSPLHF
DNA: TGCGCCAGCAGCCTCGACAGGGGTAACTCACCCCTCCACTTT

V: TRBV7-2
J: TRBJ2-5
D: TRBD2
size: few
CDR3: CASSLIGRSGGGETQYF
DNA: TGTGCCAGCAGCTTAATAGGACGGAGCGGGGGCGGGGAGACCCAGTACTTC

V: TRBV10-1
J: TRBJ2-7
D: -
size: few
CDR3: CASSGQVGGLSEQYF
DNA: TGCGCCAGCAGTGGACAAGTTGGGGGCCTATCCGAGCAGTACTTC

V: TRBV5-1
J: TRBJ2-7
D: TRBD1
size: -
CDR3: CASSSTGGPYEQYF
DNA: TGCGCCAGCAGCTCGACAGGGGGTCCGTACGAGCAGTACTTC